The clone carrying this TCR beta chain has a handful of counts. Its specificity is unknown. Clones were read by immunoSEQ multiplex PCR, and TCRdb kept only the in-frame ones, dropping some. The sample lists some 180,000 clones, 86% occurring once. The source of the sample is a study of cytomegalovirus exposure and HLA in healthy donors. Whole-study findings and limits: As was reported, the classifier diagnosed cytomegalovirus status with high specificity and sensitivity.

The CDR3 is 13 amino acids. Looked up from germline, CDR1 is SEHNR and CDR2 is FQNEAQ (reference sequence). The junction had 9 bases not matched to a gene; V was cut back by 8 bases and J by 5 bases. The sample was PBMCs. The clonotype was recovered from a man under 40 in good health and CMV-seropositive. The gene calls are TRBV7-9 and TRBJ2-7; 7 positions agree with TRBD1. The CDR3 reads CASQRDSGDEQYF. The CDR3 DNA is TGTGCCAGCCAAAGGGACAGTGGCGACGAGCAGTACTTC.